Listed below are T cell receptor beta chains from one sample, sequenced in a study of identifying expanded T cells in peripheral blood. Some clones are missing from TCRdb's copy, which holds only in-frame ones; the method was immunoSEQ multiplex PCR. The sample shows 80,000 to 95,000 clones, about 87% of them seen only once. The sample taken for sequencing was blood. These receptors were obtained from a person between 18 and 75 years old in good health. Each CDR3 is given with its conserved first and last residue. The D gene is left open where the match is weak. Clone size is stated in some rows and not others, as once, few, many or a class when expanded.

J gene: TRBJ1-6; clone size: .; V gene: TRBV6-4; D gene: TRBD1; CDR3 protein: CASSSDRDNSPLHF; CDR3 DNA: TGTGCCAGCAGCTCGGACAGGGATAATTCACCCCTCCACTTT
J gene: TRBJ2-3; clone size: .; V gene: TRBV5-1; D gene: TRBD2; CDR3 protein: CASTPDGGATDTQYF; CDR3 DNA: TGCGCCAGCACCCCTGACGGGGGGGCGACAGATACGCAGTATTTT
J gene: TRBJ2-5; clone size: .; V gene: TRBV27; D gene: TRBD2; CDR3 protein: CASSFLLAGGGETQYF; CDR3 DNA: TGTGCCAGCAGTTTCCTACTAGCGGGGGGGGGAGAGACCCAGTACTTC
J gene: TRBJ2-2; clone size: .; V gene: TRBV6-4; D gene: .; CDR3 protein: CASSESGTGELFF; CDR3 DNA: TGTGCCAGCAGTGAATCTGGTACCGGGGAGCTGTTTTTT
J gene: TRBJ2-3; clone size: .; V gene: TRBV2; D gene: TRBD2; CDR3 protein: CASRLAGNTDTQYF; CDR3 DNA: TGTGCCAGCAGGCTAGCGGGAAACACAGATACGCAGTATTTT
J gene: TRBJ2-3; clone size: few; V gene: TRBV28; D gene: .; CDR3 protein: CASIQGGGTDTQYF; CDR3 DNA: TGTGCCAGCATCCAAGGGGGGGGGACAGATACGCAGTATTTT
J gene: TRBJ2-7; clone size: once; V gene: TRBV4-1; D gene: .; CDR3 protein: CASSPAGQLYEQYF; CDR3 DNA: TGCGCCAGCAGCCCGGCGGGACAGCTCTACGAGCAGTACTTC
J gene: TRBJ1-4; clone size: .; V gene: TRBV6-6; D gene: .; CDR3 protein: CASSAPTGRNEKLFF; CDR3 DNA: TGTGCCAGCAGCGCCCCGACGGGCCGAAATGAAAAACTGTTTTTT
J gene: TRBJ1-6; clone size: .; V gene: TRBV10-2; D gene: .; CDR3 protein: CASSGRSPLHF; CDR3 DNA: TGCGCCAGCAGTGGACGTTCACCCCTCCACTTT
J gene: TRBJ2-2; clone size: .; V gene: TRBV19; D gene: TRBD1; CDR3 protein: CASSMWTGVGGELFF; CDR3 DNA: TGTGCCAGTAGTATGTGGACAGGGGTGGGCGGGGAGCTGTTTTTT
J gene: TRBJ2-5; clone size: once; V gene: TRBV5-4; D gene: .; CDR3 protein: CASSLANLLQETQYF; CDR3 DNA: TGTGCCAGCAGCTTGGCTAACTTGCTTCAAGAGACCCAGTACTTC
J gene: TRBJ2-1; clone size: .; V gene: TRBV23-1; D gene: .; CDR3 protein: CASITQGSDEQFF; CDR3 DNA: TGCGCCAGCATAACACAGGGTTCCGATGAGCAGTTCTTC
J gene: TRBJ2-7; clone size: .; V gene: TRBV6-1; D gene: .; CDR3 protein: CASSEGGHSYEQYF; CDR3 DNA: TGTGCCAGCAGTGAAGGGGGACACTCCTACGAGCAGTACTTC
J gene: TRBJ2-2; clone size: .; V gene: TRBV18; D gene: .; CDR3 protein: CASSPDISNTGELFF; CDR3 DNA: TGTGCCAGCTCACCCGACATTTCGAACACCGGGGAGCTGTTTTTT
J gene: TRBJ1-1; clone size: .; V gene: TRBV7-2; D gene: .; CDR3 protein: CASSLSVQGTAFF; CDR3 DNA: TGTGCCAGCAGCTTATCGGTACAGGGAACAGCTTTCTTT
J gene: TRBJ2-4; clone size: .; V gene: TRBV2; D gene: .; CDR3 protein: CASSVENIQYF; CDR3 DNA: TGTGCCAGCAGCGTCGAAAACATTCAGTACTTC
J gene: TRBJ1-2; clone size: .; V gene: TRBV7-2; D gene: .; CDR3 protein: CASSWGRGDYGYTF; CDR3 DNA: TGTGCCAGCAGCTGGGGCAGGGGAGACTATGGCTACACCTTC
J gene: TRBJ2-7; clone size: .; V gene: TRBV19; D gene: .; CDR3 protein: CASSIDLSYEQYF; CDR3 DNA: TGTGCCAGTAGTATTGATCTCTCCTACGAGCAGTACTTC
J gene: TRBJ2-2; clone size: .; V gene: TRBV6-5; D gene: .; CDR3 protein: CASSRREAGELFF; CDR3 DNA: TGTGCCAGCAGCCGAAGAGAGGCCGGGGAGCTGTTTTTT
J gene: TRBJ2-7; clone size: medium-sized; V gene: TRBV4-2; D gene: TRBD2; CDR3 protein: CASSQGLEGSYEQYF; CDR3 DNA: TGTGCCAGCAGCCAGGGACTAGAGGGCTCCTACGAGCAGTACTTC
J gene: TRBJ2-5; clone size: .; V gene: TRBV6-1; D gene: TRBD2; CDR3 protein: CASGAFAGGLETQYF; CDR3 DNA: TGTGCCAGCGGGGCCTTCGCGGGAGGGTTGGAGACCCAGTACTTC
J gene: TRBJ1-2; clone size: .; V gene: TRBV19; D gene: TRBD1; CDR3 protein: CASSTGTGSYTF; CDR3 DNA: TGTGCCAGTAGTACAGGGACAGGATCCTACACCTTC
J gene: TRBJ1-5; clone size: once; V gene: TRBV6-1; D gene: .; CDR3 protein: CASRWGVEVYQPQHF; CDR3 DNA: TGTGCCAGCAGATGGGGGGTAGAGGTCTATCAGCCCCAGCATTTT
J gene: TRBJ1-3; clone size: .; V gene: TRBV10-3; D gene: .; CDR3 protein: CAISERSGGASGNTIYF; CDR3 DNA: TGTGCCATCAGTGAGCGGTCGGGGGGGGCCTCTGGAAACACCATATATTTT
J gene: TRBJ2-4; clone size: .; V gene: TRBV19; D gene: TRBD2; CDR3 protein: CASSIGPSGTLAKNIQYF; CDR3 DNA: TGTGCCAGTAGTATAGGGCCTAGCGGGACTTTGGCCAAAAACATTCAGTACTTC
J gene: TRBJ2-3; clone size: .; V gene: TRBV9; D gene: .; CDR3 protein: CASSVGGFGITDTQYF; CDR3 DNA: TGTGCCAGCAGCGTAGGAGGGTTTGGAATCACAGATACGCAGTATTTT
J gene: TRBJ2-5; clone size: .; V gene: TRBV6-1; D gene: .; CDR3 protein: CASSEEGDETQYF; CDR3 DNA: TGTGCCAGCAGTGAGGAAGGGGACGAGACCCAGTACTTC
J gene: TRBJ1-5; clone size: .; V gene: TRBV5-1; D gene: .; CDR3 protein: CASSFGAENQPQHF; CDR3 DNA: TGCGCCAGCAGCTTCGGGGCGGAAAATCAGCCCCAGCATTTT
J gene: TRBJ1-3; clone size: .; V gene: TRBV18; D gene: .; CDR3 protein: CASSPRDLDRTSGNTIYF; CDR3 DNA: TGTGCCAGCTCACCACGGGACCTTGACAGGACCTCTGGAAACACCATATATTTT
J gene: TRBJ1-2; clone size: .; V gene: TRBV5-1; D gene: .; CDR3 protein: CASSPGDGYTF; CDR3 DNA: TGCGCCAGCAGCCCAGGGGATGGCTACACCTTC
J gene: TRBJ1-4; clone size: .; V gene: TRBV18; D gene: TRBD1; CDR3 protein: CASSPFQGAGEKLFF; CDR3 DNA: TGTGCCAGCTCACCGTTTCAGGGGGCAGGTGAAAAACTGTTTTTT
J gene: TRBJ1-5; clone size: few; V gene: TRBV19; D gene: .; CDR3 protein: CASTTIPGVNQPQHF; CDR3 DNA: TGTGCCAGTACTACCATACCAGGGGTAAATCAGCCCCAGCATTTT
J gene: TRBJ2-1; clone size: .; V gene: TRBV28; D gene: .; CDR3 protein: CASSPPWRTEQFF; CDR3 DNA: TGTGCCAGCAGTCCCCCTTGGAGGACGGAGCAGTTCTTC
J gene: TRBJ2-1; clone size: .; V gene: TRBV5-4; D gene: TRBD1; CDR3 protein: CASVRQGSYNEQFF; CDR3 DNA: TGTGCCAGCGTTCGACAGGGATCCTACAATGAGCAGTTCTTC
J gene: TRBJ2-2; clone size: .; V gene: TRBV28; D gene: TRBD1; CDR3 protein: CAGRSGGAFNTGELFF; CDR3 DNA: TGTGCCGGGCGATCAGGGGGCGCCTTCAACACCGGGGAGCTGTTTTTT
J gene: TRBJ2-1; clone size: .; V gene: TRBV19; D gene: .; CDR3 protein: CASIWRNEQFF; CDR3 DNA: TGCGCCAGTATATGGCGTAATGAGCAGTTCTTC
J gene: TRBJ1-5; clone size: .; V gene: TRBV4-1; D gene: .; CDR3 protein: CASSQDRSYNQPQHF; CDR3 DNA: TGCGCCAGCAGCCAAGACAGGAGCTACAATCAGCCCCAGCATTTT
J gene: TRBJ1-6; clone size: once; V gene: TRBV15; D gene: TRBD1; CDR3 protein: CATSGRQGRNSPLHF; CDR3 DNA: TGTGCCACCAGCGGGAGACAGGGCAGGAATTCACCCCTCCACTTT
J gene: TRBJ2-2; clone size: .; V gene: TRBV5-1; D gene: TRBD1; CDR3 protein: CASSHRDRGPGELFF; CDR3 DNA: TGCGCCAGCAGCCACCGGGACAGGGGGCCCGGGGAGCTGTTTTTT
J gene: TRBJ2-5; clone size: .; V gene: TRBV4-3; D gene: TRBD1; CDR3 protein: CASSQGPGQLQETQYF; CDR3 DNA: TGCGCCAGCAGCCAAGGCCCGGGACAGCTCCAAGAGACCCAGTACTTC
J gene: TRBJ1-1; clone size: .; V gene: TRBV5-1; D gene: .; CDR3 protein: CASSLEGRSEAFF; CDR3 DNA: TGCGCCAGCAGCTTGGAGGGGCGTTCTGAAGCTTTCTTT
J gene: TRBJ2-7; clone size: .; V gene: TRBV6-4; D gene: TRBD2; CDR3 protein: CASIQMRSSGGAHEQYF; CDR3 DNA: TGTGCCAGCATTCAAATGAGGTCTAGCGGGGGGGCACACGAGCAGTACTTC
J gene: TRBJ2-3; clone size: .; V gene: TRBV5-1; D gene: TRBD1; CDR3 protein: CASSLVAGGDTQYF; CDR3 DNA: TGCGCCAGCAGCTTGGTCGCAGGGGGAGATACGCAGTATTTT
J gene: TRBJ2-1; clone size: .; V gene: TRBV5-4; D gene: TRBD2; CDR3 protein: CASSKGLAGGSYNEQFF; CDR3 DNA: TGTGCCAGCAGCAAGGGACTAGCGGGAGGCTCCTACAATGAGCAGTTCTTC
J gene: TRBJ1-1; clone size: .; V gene: TRBV18; D gene: .; CDR3 protein: CASSPQGGRTEAFF; CDR3 DNA: TGTGCCAGCTCACCACAGGGAGGAAGAACTGAAGCTTTCTTT
J gene: TRBJ1-1; clone size: .; V gene: TRBV27; D gene: .; CDR3 protein: CASSLSGSEAFF; CDR3 DNA: TGTGCCAGCAGTTTATCAGGGTCTGAAGCTTTCTTT
J gene: TRBJ2-7; clone size: .; V gene: TRBV29-1; D gene: .; CDR3 protein: CSVEGMGVGGEQYF; CDR3 DNA: TGCAGCGTTGAAGGGATGGGGGTGGGCGGCGAGCAGTACTTC
J gene: TRBJ2-2; clone size: once; V gene: TRBV11-2; D gene: TRBD2; CDR3 protein: CASSSPGLATGELFF; CDR3 DNA: TGTGCCAGCAGCTCGCCGGGACTAGCGACCGGGGAGCTGTTTTTT
J gene: TRBJ1-2; clone size: .; V gene: TRBV30; D gene: .; CDR3 protein: CAWRLQGGDYGYTF; CDR3 DNA: TGTGCCTGGAGGTTACAGGGAGGAGACTATGGCTACACCTTC
J gene: TRBJ2-3; clone size: .; V gene: TRBV9; D gene: .; CDR3 protein: CASSEIEGIDGLDTQYF; CDR3 DNA: TGTGCCAGCAGCGAGATTGAGGGGATAGACGGCCTCGATACGCAGTATTTT
J gene: TRBJ2-1; clone size: .; V gene: TRBV27; D gene: TRBD2; CDR3 protein: CATSWTSGYNEQFF; CDR3 DNA: TGTGCCACCTCCTGGACTAGCGGGTACAATGAGCAGTTCTTC
J gene: TRBJ2-1; clone size: .; V gene: TRBV10-1; D gene: TRBD1; CDR3 protein: CASSEGTGVNNEQFF; CDR3 DNA: TGCGCCAGCAGTGAGGGGACAGGGGTAAACAATGAGCAGTTCTTC
J gene: TRBJ2-7; clone size: once; V gene: TRBV10-3; D gene: TRBD1; CDR3 protein: CAITPTRDRGEYEQYF; CDR3 DNA: TGTGCCATCACTCCCACCCGGGACAGGGGGGAATACGAGCAGTACTTC
J gene: TRBJ2-1; clone size: .; V gene: TRBV6-4; D gene: .; CDR3 protein: CASSEGTDYYNEQFF; CDR3 DNA: TGTGCCAGCAGTGAAGGGACGGATTACTACAATGAGCAGTTCTTC
J gene: TRBJ2-1; clone size: .; V gene: TRBV7-6; D gene: .; CDR3 protein: CASSSLNEQFF; CDR3 DNA: TGTGCCAGCAGCTCCCTCAATGAGCAGTTCTTC
J gene: TRBJ2-1; clone size: .; V gene: TRBV13; D gene: TRBD2; CDR3 protein: CASSSRLAGGAYNEQFF; CDR3 DNA: TGTGCCAGCAGCAGCCGATTAGCGGGGGGGGCCTACAATGAGCAGTTCTTC
J gene: TRBJ1-1; clone size: .; V gene: TRBV5-5; D gene: TRBD1; CDR3 protein: CASSLGTGGDTEAFF; CDR3 DNA: TGTGCCAGCAGCTTGGGGACAGGGGGCGATACTGAAGCTTTCTTT